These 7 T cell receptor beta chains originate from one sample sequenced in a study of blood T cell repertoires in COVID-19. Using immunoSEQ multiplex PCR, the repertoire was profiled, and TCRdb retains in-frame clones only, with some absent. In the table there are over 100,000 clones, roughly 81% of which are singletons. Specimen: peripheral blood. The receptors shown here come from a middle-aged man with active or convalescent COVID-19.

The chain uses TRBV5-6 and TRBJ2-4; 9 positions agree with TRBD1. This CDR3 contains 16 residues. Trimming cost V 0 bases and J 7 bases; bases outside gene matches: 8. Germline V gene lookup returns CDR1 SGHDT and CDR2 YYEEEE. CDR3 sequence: CASSLESGTGRNIQYF. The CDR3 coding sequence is TGTGCCAGCAGCTTGGAGTCCGGGACAGGGAGGAACATTCAGTACTTC.

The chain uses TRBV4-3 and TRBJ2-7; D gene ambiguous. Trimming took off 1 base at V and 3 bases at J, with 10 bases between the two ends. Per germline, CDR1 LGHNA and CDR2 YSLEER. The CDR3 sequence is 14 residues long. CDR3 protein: CASSQGGTGYEQYF. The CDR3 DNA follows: TGCGCCAGCAGCCAAGGCGGTACGGGCTACGAGCAGTACTTC.

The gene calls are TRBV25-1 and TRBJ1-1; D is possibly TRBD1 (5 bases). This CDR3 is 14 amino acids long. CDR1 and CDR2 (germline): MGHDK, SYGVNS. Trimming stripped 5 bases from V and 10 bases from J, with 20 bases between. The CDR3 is CASSRGGVSGAAFF. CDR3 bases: TGTGCCAGCAGTAGGGGCGGGGTGAGTGGCGCAGCTTTCTTT.

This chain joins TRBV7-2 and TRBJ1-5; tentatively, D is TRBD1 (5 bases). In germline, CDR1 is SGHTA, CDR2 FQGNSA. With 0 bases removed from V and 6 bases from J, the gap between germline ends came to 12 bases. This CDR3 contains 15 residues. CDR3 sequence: CASSLAGGKAQPQHF. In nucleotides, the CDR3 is TGTGCCAGCAGCTTAGCCGGGGGGAAAGCTCAGCCCCAGCATTTT.

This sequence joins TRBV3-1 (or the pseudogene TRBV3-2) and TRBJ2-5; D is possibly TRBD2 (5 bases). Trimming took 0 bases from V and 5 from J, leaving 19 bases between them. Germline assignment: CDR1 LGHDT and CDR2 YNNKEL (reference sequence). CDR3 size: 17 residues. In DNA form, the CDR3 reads TGTGCCAGCAGCCAAGATTATGGTTCGGCTAGCCGGGAGACCCAGTACTTC. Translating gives CASSQDYGSASRETQYF.

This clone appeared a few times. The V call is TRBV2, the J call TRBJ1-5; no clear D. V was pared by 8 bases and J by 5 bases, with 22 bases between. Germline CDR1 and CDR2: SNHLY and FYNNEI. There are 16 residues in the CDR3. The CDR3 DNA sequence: TGTGCCAGCGGTCCCGGTCTCAAAACTCCCGATCAGCCCCAGCATTTT. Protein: CASGPGLKTPDQPQHF.

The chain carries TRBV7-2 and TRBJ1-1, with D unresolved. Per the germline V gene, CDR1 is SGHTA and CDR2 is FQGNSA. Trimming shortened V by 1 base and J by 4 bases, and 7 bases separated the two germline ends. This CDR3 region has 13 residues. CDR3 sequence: CASSLEMATEAFF. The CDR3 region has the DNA TGTGCCAGCAGCTTAGAAATGGCCACTGAAGCTTTCTTT.